What follows is one T cell receptor beta chain and its context. Antigen: not known. This sample was included in a study of sequential checkpoint blockade in melanoma. Broader study findings: Rising tumor T-cell fraction and clonality meant about 30 times likelier benefit.

The assay was immunoSEQ multiplex PCR, and TCRdb's table has in-frame clones only and misses some. There are some 7,000 clones in the sample; about 25% occur only once, and around 9.8% lies in the top ten. As for treatment: randomized to nivolumab then ipilimumab (arm A) or the reverse (arm B). Germline V gene data show CDR1 as LNHDA and CDR2 as SQIVND (reference sequence). V lost 7 bases and J 8 bases, leaving 12 bases between the germline ends. CDR3 length: 12 residues. The sequenced sample was tumor tissue (inferred from file names), obtained from a patient given nivolumab and ipilimumab in sequence. The receptor was derived from a human donor with melanoma. V gene TRBV19 combines with J gene TRBJ1-5; D might be TRBD1 (5 bases). The CDR3 spells CASNAGIEPQHF. The CDR3 DNA follows: TGTGCCAGTAATGCAGGGATAGAGCCCCAGCATTTT.